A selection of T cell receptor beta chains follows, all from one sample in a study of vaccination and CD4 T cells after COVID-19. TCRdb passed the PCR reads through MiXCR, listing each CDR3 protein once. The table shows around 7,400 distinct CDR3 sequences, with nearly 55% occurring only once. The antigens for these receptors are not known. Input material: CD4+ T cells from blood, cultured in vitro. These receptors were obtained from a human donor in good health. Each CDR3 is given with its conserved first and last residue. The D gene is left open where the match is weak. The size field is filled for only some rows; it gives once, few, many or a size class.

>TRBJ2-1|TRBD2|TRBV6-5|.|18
CASSYWGLAGGSYNEQFF
TGTGCCAGCAGTTACTGGGGACTAGCGGGAGGGTCCTACAATGAGCAGTTCTTC
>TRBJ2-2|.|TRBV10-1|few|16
CASSELGVTNTGELFF
TGCGCCAGCAGTGAGTTGGGGGTAACGAACACCGGGGAGCTGTTTTTT
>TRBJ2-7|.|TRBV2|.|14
CASVVSMVLYEQYF
TGTGCCAGCGTGGTCAGTATGGTCCTCTACGAGCAGTACTTC
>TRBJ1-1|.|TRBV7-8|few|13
CASSLVPGTEAFF
TGTGCCAGCAGCTTAGTCCCAGGAACTGAAGCTTTCTTT
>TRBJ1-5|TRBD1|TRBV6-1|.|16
CATKYRGGTSNQPQHF
TGTGCCACAAAATACAGGGGAGGTACGAGCAATCAGCCCCAGCATTTT
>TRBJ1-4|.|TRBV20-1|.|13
CSASRGRGGTLFF
TGCAGTGCCAGTAGGGGAAGGGGGGGGACACTGTTTTTT
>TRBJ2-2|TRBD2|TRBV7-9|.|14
CASSLGSGVGELFF
TGTGCCAGCAGCTTAGGGAGCGGGGTCGGGGAGCTGTTTTTT
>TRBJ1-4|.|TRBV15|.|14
CATSRGDGNEKLFF
TGTGCCACCAGCAGAGGGGACGGTAATGAAAAACTGTTTTTT
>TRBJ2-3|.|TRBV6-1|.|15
CASSAVAASTDTQYF
TGTGCCAGCAGTGCAGTGGCGGCTAGCACAGATACGCAGTATTTT
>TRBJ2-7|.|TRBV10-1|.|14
CASSESRRAREQYF
TGCGCCAGCAGTGAGTCGAGGAGGGCGCGGGAGCAGTACTTC
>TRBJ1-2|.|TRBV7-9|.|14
CASSFGQNNYGYTF
TGTGCCAGCAGCTTTGGACAGAATAACTATGGCTACACCTTC
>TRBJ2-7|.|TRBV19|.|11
CAETGIYEQYF
TGTGCCGAAACAGGGATCTACGAGCAGTACTTC
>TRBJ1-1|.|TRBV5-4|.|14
CASSLGNWDTEAFF
TGTGCCAGCAGCCTGGGGAATTGGGACACTGAAGCTTTCTTT
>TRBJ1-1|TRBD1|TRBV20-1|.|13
CSAARDSHTEAFF
TGCAGTGCGGCCCGGGACAGCCACACTGAAGCTTTCTTT
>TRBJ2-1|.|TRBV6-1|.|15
CASRKTGESYNEQFF
TGTGCCAGCAGGAAGACAGGTGAATCCTACAATGAGCAGTTCTTC
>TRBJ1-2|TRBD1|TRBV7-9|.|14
CASSAGQGNYGYTF
TGTGCCAGCAGCGCGGGACAGGGGAACTATGGCTACACCTTC
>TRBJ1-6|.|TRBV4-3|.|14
CASSQDRRNSPLHF
TGCGCCAGCAGCCAAGATAGGAGAAATTCACCCCTCCACTTT
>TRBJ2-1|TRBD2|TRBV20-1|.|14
CSARGASGRSEQFF
TGCAGTGCTAGAGGAGCCAGCGGGAGGAGTGAGCAGTTCTTC
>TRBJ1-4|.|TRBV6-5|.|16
CASSSDGFGAGEKLFF
TGTGCCAGCAGTTCTGACGGGTTTGGGGCTGGAGAAAAACTGTTTTTT
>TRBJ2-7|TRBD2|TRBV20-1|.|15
CSASPRLAGGYEQYF
TGCAGTGCTAGCCCTAGACTAGCGGGAGGTTACGAGCAGTACTTC
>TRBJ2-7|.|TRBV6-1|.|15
CASSEASGSSYEQYF
TGTGCCAGCAGTGAAGCTTCCGGGAGCTCCTACGAGCAGTACTTC
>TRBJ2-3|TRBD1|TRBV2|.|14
CASRLQGVVDTQYF
TGTGCCAGCCGGTTACAGGGGGTAGTAGATACGCAGTATTTT
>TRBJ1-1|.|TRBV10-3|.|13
CAIAGISGTEAFF
TGTGCCATCGCAGGGATAAGCGGCACTGAAGCTTTCTTT
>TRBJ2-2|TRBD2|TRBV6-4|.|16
CASSALADANTGELFF
TGTGCCAGCAGTGCGCTAGCGGACGCGAACACCGGGGAGCTGTTTTTT
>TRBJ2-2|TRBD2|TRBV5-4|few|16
CASSSSSGRNTGELFF
TGTGCCAGCAGCTCCTCGAGCGGGAGGAACACCGGGGAGCTGTTTTTT
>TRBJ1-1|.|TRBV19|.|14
CASMSNRWNTEAFF
TGTGCCAGTATGTCGAACAGGTGGAACACTGAAGCTTTCTTT
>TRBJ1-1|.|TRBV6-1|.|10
CASTGAEAFF
TGTGCCAGCACTGGGGCTGAAGCTTTCTTT
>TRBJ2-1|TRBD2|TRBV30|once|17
CAWSVLSGESSYNEQFF
TGTGCCTGGAGTGTACTGAGCGGGGAGAGCTCCTACAATGAGCAGTTCTTC
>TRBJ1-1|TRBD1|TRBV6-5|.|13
CASSSDRGKEAFF
TGTGCCAGCAGTTCGGACAGGGGAAAGGAAGCTTTCTTT
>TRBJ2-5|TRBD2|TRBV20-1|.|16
CSARAFGRGGLKTQYF
TGCAGTGCTAGGGCGTTCGGGCGGGGGGGCTTGAAGACCCAGTACTTC
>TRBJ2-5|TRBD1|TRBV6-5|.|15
CASSYGTGEQETQYF
TGTGCCAGCAGTTATGGCACAGGGGAGCAAGAGACCCAGTACTTC
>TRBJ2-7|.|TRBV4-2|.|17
CASSQARSGGPIYEQYF
TGTGCCAGCAGCCAAGCACGCTCCGGGGGGCCAATCTACGAGCAGTACTTC
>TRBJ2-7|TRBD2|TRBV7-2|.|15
CASSTRLAGTYEQYF
TGTGCCAGCAGCACTAGACTAGCGGGGACCTACGAGCAGTACTTC
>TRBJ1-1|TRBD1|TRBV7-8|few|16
CARRNGRGQKNTEAFF
TGTGCCAGAAGGAACGGGCGGGGACAGAAGAACACTGAAGCTTTCTTT
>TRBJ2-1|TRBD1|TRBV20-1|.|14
CSAETGGQYNEQFF
TGCAGTGCCGAGACAGGGGGCCAATACAATGAGCAGTTCTTC
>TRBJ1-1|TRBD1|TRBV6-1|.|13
CASSPQGRTEAFF
TGTGCCAGCAGCCCACAGGGGCGGACTGAAGCTTTCTTT
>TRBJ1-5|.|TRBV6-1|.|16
CASSVVWGGPDQPQHF
TGTGCCAGCAGTGTAGTGTGGGGGGGCCCGGATCAGCCCCAGCATTTT
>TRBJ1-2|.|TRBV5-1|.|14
CASSTSATNYGYTF
TGCGCCAGCAGCACCTCAGCAACTAACTATGGCTACACCTTC
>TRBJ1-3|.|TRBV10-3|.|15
CAISERGLSGNTIYF
TGTGCCATCAGTGAGAGGGGACTCTCTGGAAACACCATATATTTT
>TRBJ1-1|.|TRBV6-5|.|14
CASSYWGEATEAFF
TGTGCCAGCAGTTACTGGGGGGAGGCCACTGAAGCTTTCTTT
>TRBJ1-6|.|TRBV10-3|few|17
CAISDLTGTREGAPLHF
TGTGCCATCAGTGACTTAACAGGGACTAGAGAGGGGGCACCCCTCCACTTT
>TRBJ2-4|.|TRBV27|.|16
CASSQRQTLAKNIQYF
TGTGCCAGCAGTCAGAGACAGACTCTAGCCAAAAACATTCAGTACTTC
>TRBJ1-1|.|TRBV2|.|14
CASREGGGNTEAFF
TGTGCCAGCAGGGAGGGGGGTGGGAACACTGAAGCTTTCTTT
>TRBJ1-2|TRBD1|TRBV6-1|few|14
CASSRDREAYGYTF
TGTGCCAGCAGTCGGGACAGGGAGGCCTATGGCTACACCTTC
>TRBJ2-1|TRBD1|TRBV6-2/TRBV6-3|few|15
CASSKGQGFGNEQFF
TGTGCCAGCAGCAAGGGACAGGGATTTGGAAATGAGCAGTTCTTC
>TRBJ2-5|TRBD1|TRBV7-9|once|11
CASSPGGTQYF
TGTGCCAGCAGCCCAGGGGGGACCCAGTACTTC
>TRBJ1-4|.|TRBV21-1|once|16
CASSIRGGPTNEKLFF
TGTGCCAGCAGCATAAGGGGGGGTCCAACTAATGAAAAACTGTTTTTT
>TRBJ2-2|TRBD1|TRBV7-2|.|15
CASRNNRGPYGELFF
TGTGCCAGCCGCAACAACAGGGGGCCCTACGGGGAGCTGTTTTTT
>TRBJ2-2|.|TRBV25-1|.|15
CASSERWTNTGELFF
TGTGCCAGCAGTGAACGATGGACGAACACCGGGGAGCTGTTTTTT
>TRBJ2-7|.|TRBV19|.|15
CASSIEGTRRGEQYF
TGTGCCAGTAGTATAGAGGGGACAAGAAGAGGCGAGCAGTACTTC
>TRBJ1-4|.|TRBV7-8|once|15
CASSLTGSSNEKLFF
TGTGCCAGCAGCTTAACGGGCAGCTCTAATGAAAAACTGTTTTTT
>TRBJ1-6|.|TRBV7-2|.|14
CASSSELLWSPLHF
TGTGCCAGCAGCTCAGAGCTTCTGTGGTCACCCCTCCACTTT